This T cell receptor (beta chain) was identified in a study of patients and donors after allogeneic stem cell transplantation. Each CDR3 protein is one row after TCRdb ran MiXCR on the RT-PCR reads. The sample consists of about 400,000 distinct CDR3 sequences, 16% of them appearing once. Germline CDR1 reads LNHDA; CDR2 reads SQIVND (reference sequence). This CDR3 is built from 14 residues. Trimming left V 3 bases short and J 6 bases short, with 9 bases between. This rearrangement joins TRBV19 to TRBJ1-6; D might be TRBD1 (5 bases). Specimen: blood, either unsorted or a sorted T cell fraction (not recorded which). The receptor comes from a human donor who was either an allogeneic HSCT recipient or a stem cell or donor lymphocyte infusion donor (not recorded which). It is not recorded whose cells these are; they may come from a transplant donor. The CDR3 loop is CASSIKGANSPLHF. The CDR3 DNA reads TGTGCCAGTAGTATTAAAGGGGCTAATTCACCCCTCCACTTT. Full variable domain (missing parts from reference TRBV19 and TRBJ1-6): DGGITQSPKYLFRKEGQNVTLSCEQNLNHDAMYWYRQDPGQGLRLIYYSQIVNDFQKGDIAEGYSVSREKKESFPLTVTSAQKNPTAFYLCASSIKGANSPLHFGNGTRLTVT.